Following are 21 T cell receptor beta chains from one sample sequenced in a study of PD-1 blockade in mismatch repair-deficient tumors. Profiled with immunoSEQ multiplex PCR; TCRdb holds only in-frame clones, not every one. This sample has fewer than 100,000 clones, with 81% found just once. The sequenced sample was peripheral blood, obtained 12 weeks after starting pembrolizumab. These receptors all come from an adult with mismatch repair-deficient cancer.

This clone was observed once. In nucleotides, the CDR3 is TGCGCCAGCAGTGAGTCCCGCACAGATACGCAGTATTTT. Translating it yields CASSESRTDTQYF. The rearrangement links TRBV10-1 to TRBJ2-3, with D hard to call. The V gene's germline CDR1 is WNHNN and CDR2 SYGVQD (reference sequence). V was trimmed by 0 bases and J by 1 base, leaving 2 bases between them. The CDR3 is 13 amino acids.

The J gene is TRBJ1-3, the V gene TRBV10-1, with no clear D. The CDR3 has 11 amino acids. The germline V gene has CDR1 WNHNN and CDR2 SYGVQD (reference sequence). Trimming removed 10 bases at V and 1 base at J, with 5 bases between. DNA for the CDR3: TGCGCCACCAAATCTGGAAACACCATATATTTT. This sequence encodes CATKSGNTIYF.

This sequence joins TRBV4-2 and TRBJ2-3; TRBD2 matches 11 bases. This CDR3 has 16 amino acids. The germline CDR1 and CDR2 sequences are LGHNA and YNFKEQ. J lost 4 bases, V lost 4 bases, and 7 bases had no gene match. The CDR3: CASSPFTSGSSDTQYF. Written as DNA, the CDR3 is TGTGCCAGCAGCCCTTTTACTAGCGGGAGTTCAGATACGCAGTATTTT.

This clone was counted a single time. This chain uses TRBV27 with TRBJ1-4; D unclear. Germline CDR1 is MNHEY and CDR2 is SMNVEV (reference sequence). The CDR3 has 15 amino acids. V lost 5 bases and J 0 bases, leaving 10 bases between the germline ends. CDR3 protein: CASSRRIPTNEKLFF. The CDR3, as DNA: TGTGCCAGCAGTCGCCGGATACCAACTAATGAAAAACTGTTTTTT.

Only a few counts were recorded for this clone. The chain couples TRBV15 to TRBJ2-7; D perhaps matches TRBD2 (6 bases). This CDR3 region has 14 residues. V lost 7 bases to trimming and J lost 2 bases, with 15 bases between them. Germline CDR1 and CDR2: LNHNV and YYDKDF (reference sequence). CDR3 sequence reads: CATKSNGGAYEQYF. In DNA, the CDR3 is TGTGCCACCAAGTCAAACGGCGGGGCCTACGAGCAGTACTTC.

The V call is TRBV6-6, the J call TRBJ2-7, with TRBD1 matching 7 bases. The CDR3 contains 15 residues. CDR1 and CDR2 from the germline V gene are MNHNY and SVGAGI (reference sequence). The J segment lost 3 bases and the V segment lost 5 bases, leaving 10 bases of the junction unmatched. The CDR3 loop is CASSDRDVGFYEQYF. The CDR3 DNA reads as TGTGCCAGCAGTGACAGGGATGTCGGGTTCTACGAGCAGTACTTC.

This clone was detected once. The junction shows a germline mismatch at one end, possibly a read error. CDR3 sequence: CASSLAADYEQYF. The CDR3 DNA is TGTGCTAGCAGCTTAGCCGCGGACTACGAGCAGTACTTC. The chain links TRBV7-7 to TRBJ2-7; D gene unclear. This CDR3 is 13 amino acids long. In germline, CDR1 is SSHAT, CDR2 FNYEAQ (reference sequence).

This chain uses TRBV4-1 with TRBJ1-1, with 9 bases that match TRBD1. This CDR3 comprises 17 residues. The trim removed 4 bases at V and 3 bases at J, leaving 12 bases unmatched. From germline, CDR1 is MGHRA and CDR2 YSYEKL. The CDR3 DNA sequence: TGCGCCAGCAGCCTCGACGGGACAGGGAGATTGGACACTGAAGCTTTCTTT. Translating it yields CASSLDGTGRLDTEAFF.

This clone appeared a single time. Since the CDR3 does not end with the conserved phenylalanine or tryptophan, this likely comes from a read error. Because the CDR3's place on the DNA is in doubt, the DNA is left out and the CDR3 is given as listed by TCRdb. The rearrangement uses TRBV29-1 and TRBJ1-1; TRBD1, the table's D call, was not compared with the DNA. Germline CDR1 reads SQVTM; CDR2 reads ANQGSEA. The CDR3 has 8 amino acids, counting both end residues. CDR3 in amino acids: CSVGPDKL.

The chain carries TRBV30 and TRBJ1-1; 8 nucleotides agree with TRBD1. Germline V gene sequence: CDR1 GTSNPN, CDR2 SVGIG (reference sequence). Losses at the gene ends were 4 bases for V and 4 bases for J; bases not matched to a gene: 8. The CDR3 contains 14 residues. The CDR3 protein is CAWKRQGRGTEAFF. Here the CDR3 DNA reads TGTGCCTGGAAACGACAGGGGAGGGGCACTGAAGCTTTCTTT.

This chain uses TRBV28 with TRBJ2-1; D might be TRBD1 (5 bases). CDR1 is MDHEN, CDR2 SYDVKM, per germline. The CDR3 spans 15 residues. V was trimmed by 2 bases and J by 0 bases, leaving 8 bases between them. CDR3 sequence (DNA): TGTGCCAGCAGTTTACTGGGGCGCTCCTACAATGAGCAGTTCTTC. It encodes CASSLLGRSYNEQFF.

The chain uses TRBV5-1 and TRBJ1-2; D gene unclear. The CDR3 covers 15 residues. From germline, CDR1 is SGHRS and CDR2 YFSETQ. V lost 4 bases and J lost 0, with 13 bases in between. CDR3 coding DNA: TGCGCCAGCAGCCTTTTGGACGGGACTAACTATGGCTACACCTTC. Residues: CASSLLDGTNYGYTF. Based on the CDR3 plus reference TRBV5-1 and TRBJ1-2, the full variable domain is KAGVTQTPRYLIKTRGQQVTLSCSPISGHRSVSWYQQTPGQGLQFLFEYFSETQRNKGNFPGRFSGRQFSNSRSEMNVSTLELGDSALYLCASSLLDGTNYGYTFGSGTRLTVV.

This chain connects TRBV6-1 to TRBJ2-7; D may be TRBD2 (5 bases). The CDR3 is 15 amino acids. V was shortened by 9 bases and J by 3 bases, with 21 bases between the two germline ends. Germline CDR1 is MNHNS and CDR2 is SASEGT. CDR3 loop: CASKERYGNIYEQYF. In nucleotides, the CDR3 is TGTGCCAGTAAGGAAAGGTACGGGAACATCTACGAGCAGTACTTC.

The chain joins TRBV9 to TRBJ1-5, with D perhaps matching TRBD1 (5 bases). The CDR3 has 15 amino acids. Germline CDR1 SGDLS, CDR2 YYNGEE. V shed 0 bases and J shed 3 bases, with 10 bases lying between them. In DNA, the CDR3 is TGTGCCAGCAGCGTAGAGGGGACGGTCAATCAGCCCCAGCATTTT. Residues: CASSVEGTVNQPQHF.

In this sample, this clone turned up a few times. CDR3 amino acids: CASSQVGISDTGELFF. In nucleotides, the CDR3 is TGCGCCAGCAGCCAAGTCGGGATTTCGGACACCGGGGAGCTGTTTTTT. The chain links TRBV4-1 to TRBJ2-2; D is possibly TRBD2 (5 bases). Looked up from germline, CDR1 is MGHRA and CDR2 is YSYEKL. Trimming stripped 1 base from V and 3 bases from J, with 12 bases between. The CDR3 covers 16 residues.

This clone showed up just a few times. The CDR3: CASSPNDSGSYEQYF. CDR3 in DNA: TGTGCCAGCAGCCCTAATGATAGCGGGAGTTACGAGCAGTACTTC. The V and J genes are TRBV7-2 and TRBJ2-7; 9 bases fit TRBD2. Looked up from germline, CDR1 is SGHTA and CDR2 is FQGNSA. After removal of 5 bases from V and 4 bases from J, the junction contained 9 bases not matched to a gene. There are 15 residues in the CDR3.

A single count supports this clone. The chain is built from TRBV10-3 and TRBJ2-5; TRBD1 aligns across 8 bases. Trimming removed 0 bases from V and 5 bases from J; junction bases left unmatched: 17. Germline V gives CDR1 ENHRY, CDR2 SYGVKD. CDR3 length: 19 amino acids. The DNA of the CDR3 is TGTGCCATCAGTGAGTCGAAAGCAGGGGGCGTTTTCGCCGTGGAGACCCAGTACTTC. Residues: CAISESKAGGVFAVETQYF.

This chain joins TRBV5-4 and TRBJ2-7; 8 nucleotides match TRBD1. The CDR3 totals 13 residues. Germline V gene lookup returns CDR1 SGHNT and CDR2 YYREEE (reference sequence). With V trimmed by 4 bases and J by 11 bases, 11 bases remained unmatched. Here the CDR3 reads CASSPTTGEDKYF. The CDR3 DNA follows: TGTGCCAGCAGCCCCACGACAGGGGAGGACAAGTACTTC.

The CDR3 here is CASSLGDRVEAFF. The CDR3 DNA is TGTGCCAGCAGCTTAGGGGACAGGGTTGAGGCTTTCTTT. V and J are TRBV7-2 and TRBJ1-1; 9 nucleotides agree with TRBD1. From germline, CDR1 is SGHTA and CDR2 FQGNSA. The CDR3 totals 13 residues. The junction had 5 bases not matched to a gene; V was cut back by 1 base and J by 11 bases.

The rearrangement joins TRBV19 to TRBJ2-1; D may be TRBD1 (5 bases). CDR1 is LNHDA, CDR2 SQIVND, per germline (reference sequence). The ends were cut back, 6 bases at V and 12 bases at J, with 12 bases in the middle. The CDR3 runs to 11 residues. The CDR3 coding sequence is TGTGCCAGTAGACAGGCCGGCTCGCAGTTCTTC. Amino acids: CASRQAGSQFF.

The chain recombines TRBV6-5 with TRBJ2-7, with 10 bases aligning to TRBD2. The germline CDR1 and CDR2 sequences are MNHEY and SVGAGI. The CDR3 runs to 13 residues. The junction had 1 base not matched to a gene; V was cut back by 5 bases and J by 3 bases. Here the CDR3 DNA reads TGTGCCAGCAGTCGGACTAGCGGCTACGAGCAGTACTTC. It codes for CASSRTSGYEQYF.